This T cell receptor beta chain was sequenced in a study of T-cell memory formation after mild COVID-19. This clonotype was detected only a few times. Using its own MiXCR run on the 5' RACE reads, TCRdb lists one record per CDR3 protein. Among 35,000 to 40,000 distinct CDR3 sequences listed, about 6.1% were seen once. V lost 4 bases and J 11 bases, leaving 17 bases between the germline ends. This CDR3 comprises 13 residues. Germline V gene lookup returns CDR1 LNHNV and CDR2 YYDKDF (reference sequence). The source of this sequence is an adult who had mild COVID-19 (a few samples of this study predate the infection). Cell type and time point are not known. The chain couples TRBV15 to TRBJ1-1; D uncertain. The sample taken for sequencing was PBMCs or a T cell subset sorted from them (not recorded which). CDR3 nucleotide sequence: TGTGCCACCAGCACGCTAGGCCGAAGGTTGGCTTTCTTT. Its protein is CATSTLGRRLAFF.